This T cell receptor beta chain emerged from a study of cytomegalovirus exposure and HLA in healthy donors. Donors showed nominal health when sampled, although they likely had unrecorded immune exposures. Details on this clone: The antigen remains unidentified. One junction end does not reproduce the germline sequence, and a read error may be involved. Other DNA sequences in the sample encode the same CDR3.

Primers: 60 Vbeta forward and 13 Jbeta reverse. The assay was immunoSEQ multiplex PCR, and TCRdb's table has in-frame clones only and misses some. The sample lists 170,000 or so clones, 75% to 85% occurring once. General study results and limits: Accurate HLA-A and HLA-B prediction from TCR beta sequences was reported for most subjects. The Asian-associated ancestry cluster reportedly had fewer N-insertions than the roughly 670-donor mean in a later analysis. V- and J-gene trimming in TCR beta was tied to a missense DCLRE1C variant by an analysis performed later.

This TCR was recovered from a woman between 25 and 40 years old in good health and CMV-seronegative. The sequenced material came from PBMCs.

The chain's CDR3 is CSARGGGELFF. The CDR3, as DNA: TGCAGTGCCAGAGGCGGGGGAGAGCTGTTTTTT. V is TRBV20-1 and J is TRBJ2-2; TRBD2 matches at 7 bases. There are 11 residues in the CDR3. The V gene's germline CDR1 is DFQATT and CDR2 SNEGSKA (reference sequence).